This T cell receptor beta chain comes out of a study of T cell responses to AZD1222 COVID-19 vaccine. Sequencing used immunoSEQ multiplex PCR; TCRdb keeps in-frame clones, though not all of them. The table lists 130,000 or so clones, around 87% of them singletons. Germline V gene lookup returns CDR1 LGHNA and CDR2 YNFKEQ. V dropped 0 bases and J dropped 2; count of bases not matched to a gene: 6. CDR3 length equals 18 residues. The origin of this receptor is an adult who received the AZD1222 COVID-19 vaccine. Sample: peripheral blood, taken 28 days after the second AZD1222 dose. V usage is TRBV4-2 and J usage is TRBJ2-3; TRBD2 matches 12 bases. DNA of the CDR3: TGTGCCAGCAGCCAAGAAACTAGCGGGGGGCTCCACACAGATACGCAGTATTTT. Translation: CASSQETSGGLHTDTQYF.